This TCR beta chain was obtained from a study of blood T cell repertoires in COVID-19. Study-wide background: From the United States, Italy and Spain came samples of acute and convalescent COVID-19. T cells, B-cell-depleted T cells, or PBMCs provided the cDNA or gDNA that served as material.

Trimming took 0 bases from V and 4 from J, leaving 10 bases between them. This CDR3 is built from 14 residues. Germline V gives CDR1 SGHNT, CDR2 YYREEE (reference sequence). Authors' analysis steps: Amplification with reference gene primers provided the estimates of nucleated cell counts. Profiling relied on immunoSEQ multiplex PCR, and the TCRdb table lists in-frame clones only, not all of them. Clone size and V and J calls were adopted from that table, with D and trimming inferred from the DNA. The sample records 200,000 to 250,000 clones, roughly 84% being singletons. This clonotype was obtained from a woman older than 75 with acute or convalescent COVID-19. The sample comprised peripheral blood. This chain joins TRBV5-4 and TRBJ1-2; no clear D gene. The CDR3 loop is CASSLAGDTYGYTF. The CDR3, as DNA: TGTGCCAGCAGCTTGGCCGGGGATACCTATGGCTACACCTTC.